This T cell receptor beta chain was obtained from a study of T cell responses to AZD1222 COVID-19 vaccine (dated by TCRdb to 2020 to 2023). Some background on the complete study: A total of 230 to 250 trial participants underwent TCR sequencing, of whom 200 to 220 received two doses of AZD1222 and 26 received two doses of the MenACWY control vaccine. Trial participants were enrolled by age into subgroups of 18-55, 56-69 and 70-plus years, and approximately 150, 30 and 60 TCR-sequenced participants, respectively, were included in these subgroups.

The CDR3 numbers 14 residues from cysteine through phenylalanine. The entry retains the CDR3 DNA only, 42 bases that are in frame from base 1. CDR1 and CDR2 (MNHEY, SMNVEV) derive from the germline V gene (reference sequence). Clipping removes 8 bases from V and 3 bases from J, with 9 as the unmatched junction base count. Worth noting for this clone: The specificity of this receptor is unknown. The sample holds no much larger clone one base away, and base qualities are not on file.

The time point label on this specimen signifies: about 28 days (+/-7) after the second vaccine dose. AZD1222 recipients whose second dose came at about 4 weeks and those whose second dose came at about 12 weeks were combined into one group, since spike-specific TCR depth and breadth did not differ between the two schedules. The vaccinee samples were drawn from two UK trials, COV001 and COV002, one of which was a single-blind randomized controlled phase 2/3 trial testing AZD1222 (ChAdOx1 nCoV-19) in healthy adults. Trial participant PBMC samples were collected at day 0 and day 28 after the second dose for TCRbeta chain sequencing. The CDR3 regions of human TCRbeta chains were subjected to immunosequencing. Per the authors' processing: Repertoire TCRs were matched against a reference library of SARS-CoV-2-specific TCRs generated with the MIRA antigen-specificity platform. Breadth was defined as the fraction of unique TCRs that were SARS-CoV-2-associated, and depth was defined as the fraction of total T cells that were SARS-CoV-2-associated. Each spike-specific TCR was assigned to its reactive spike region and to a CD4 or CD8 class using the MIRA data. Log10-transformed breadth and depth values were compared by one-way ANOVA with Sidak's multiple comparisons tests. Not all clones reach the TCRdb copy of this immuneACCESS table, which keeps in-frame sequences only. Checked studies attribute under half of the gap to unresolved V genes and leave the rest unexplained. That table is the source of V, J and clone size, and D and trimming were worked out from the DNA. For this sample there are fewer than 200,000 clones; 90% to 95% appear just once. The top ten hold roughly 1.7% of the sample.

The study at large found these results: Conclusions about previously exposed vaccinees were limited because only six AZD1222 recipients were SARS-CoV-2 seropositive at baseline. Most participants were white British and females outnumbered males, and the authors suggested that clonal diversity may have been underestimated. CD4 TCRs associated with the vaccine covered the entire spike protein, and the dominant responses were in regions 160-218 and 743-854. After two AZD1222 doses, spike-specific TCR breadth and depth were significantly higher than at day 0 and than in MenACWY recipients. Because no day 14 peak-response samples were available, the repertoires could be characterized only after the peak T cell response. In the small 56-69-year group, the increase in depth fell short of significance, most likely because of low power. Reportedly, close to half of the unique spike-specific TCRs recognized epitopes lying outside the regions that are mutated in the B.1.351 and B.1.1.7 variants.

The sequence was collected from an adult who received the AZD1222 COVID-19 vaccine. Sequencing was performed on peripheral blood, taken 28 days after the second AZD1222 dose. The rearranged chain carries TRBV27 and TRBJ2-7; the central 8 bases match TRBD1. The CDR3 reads CASAGKGQVYEQYF. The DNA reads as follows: TGTGCCAGCGCGGGTAAGGGACAGGTCTACGAGCAGTACTTC.